This T cell receptor (beta chain) was retrieved from a study of post-analysis software for immune sequencing data. Study summary: Clinical courses comprised relapsing-remitting, secondary progressive and progressive-relapsing multiple sclerosis. Study outcomes and limitations: Comparison of patients with controls showed about 5 TRBV segments more frequent in patients, TRBV5-6, TRBV5-1 and TRBV20-1 among them.

The authors incorporated unique molecular identifiers into the TCR beta cDNA libraries. MiXCR was run by TCRdb on the PCR reads, yielding one entry per CDR3 protein. This sample carries around 160,000 distinct CDR3 sequences, about 34% of them seen once, and the ten largest clones take under 30%. This clonotype was recorded a few times. Its antigen is unidentified. Germline CDR1 and CDR2: DFQATT and SNEGSKA (reference sequence). The CDR3 is 14 residues long. With 4 bases clipped from V and 2 bases from J, the junction kept 4 bases outside the gene matches. The V gene is TRBV20-1, the J gene TRBJ1-5, with 8 bases identical to TRBD1. The sample in question was blood, obtained after autologous hematopoietic stem cell transplantation. The source of this sequence is a girl aged 10 to 17 with multiple sclerosis. This CDR3 is CSAMTGVGNQPQHF. In DNA form, the CDR3 reads TGCAGTGCTATGACAGGGGTCGGCAATCAGCCCCAGCATTTT.